This T cell receptor (beta chain) originates from a study of T cell responses to AZD1222 COVID-19 vaccine. CDR3 length equals 14 residues. Looked up from germline, CDR1 is MNHEY and CDR2 is SVGAGI. V was clipped by 4 bases and J by 8 bases; unmatched bases: 7. Repertoires were generated with immunoSEQ multiplex PCR, while TCRdb's copy carries only in-frame clones and drops some. This table holds around 130,000 clones, over 75% found once. Sequenced here: peripheral blood, sampled 28 days after the second dose of the MenACWY control vaccine. The receptor was isolated from an adult who received the MenACWY meningococcal vaccine as a control. The V gene is TRBV6-5, the J gene TRBJ2-2; 7 nucleotides match TRBD2. The CDR3 spells CASSSARGWGELFF. CDR3 in DNA: TGTGCCAGCAGTTCAGCGCGGGGGTGGGGGGAGCTGTTTTTT.